The 20 T cell receptor beta chains reported below all come from one sample, sequenced in a study of blood T cells in healthy people across ages. The authors ran a second PCR of roughly 6 to 11 cycles using a sample-barcoded 5' primer and a J-beta primer mix. A single record per CDR3 protein comes from TCRdb applying MiXCR to the 5' RACE reads. The sample has 1.5 million to 2 million distinct CDR3 sequences; 28% are singletons. The sample consisted of blood. These receptors came from a woman younger than 45 in good health.

This clonotype was detected a few times. The chain recombines TRBV20-1 with TRBJ2-1; TRBD2 might be the D (6 bases). Germline V gene data show CDR1 as DFQATT and CDR2 as SNEGSKA (reference sequence). The CDR3 extends over 17 amino acids. V was clipped by 6 bases and J by 4 bases, with 25 bases between them. CDR3 DNA sequence: TGCAGTGCCGTGGGGTTTGGGATAAGCGGGCTGTACAATGAGCAGTTCTTC. This encodes CSAVGFGISGLYNEQFF.

This clonotype was counted ten times or more. The chain recombines TRBV6-5 with TRBJ1-2, with 7 bases identical to TRBD1. In germline, CDR1 is MNHEY, CDR2 SVGAGI. The CDR3 runs 12 residues. Germline trimming cut 4 bases from V and 12 bases from J; bases unmatched to any gene: 8. The CDR3 coding sequence is TGTGCCAGCAGTTCGGGACAGTTCGGAAACACCTTC. Translation gives CASSSGQFGNTF.

This rearrangement joins TRBV29-1 to TRBJ2-5; D possibly corresponds to TRBD2 (5 bases). V shed 2 bases and J shed 4 bases, with 11 bases lying between them. CDR1 is SQVTM and CDR2 is ANQGSEA in the germline V gene. CDR3 length: 13 amino acids. CDR3 sequence reads: CSVELVAGETQYF. The CDR3, as DNA: TGCAGCGTTGAATTAGTCGCGGGAGAGACCCAGTACTTC.

This clonotype turned up a few times. J is TRBJ2-3 and V is TRBV5-6; 14 bases agree with TRBD2. This CDR3 contains 17 residues. V was clipped by 5 bases and J by 4 bases; unmatched bases: 9. Germline values: CDR1 SGHDT, CDR2 YYEEEE. This CDR3 reads CASSTPGLAGEADTQYF. The CDR3 coding sequence is TGTGCCAGCAGTACGCCGGGACTAGCGGGGGAGGCAGATACGCAGTATTTT.

This clonotype was found a few times. The chain joins TRBV12-3 or TRBV12-4 to TRBJ1-6, with a weak D call TRBD1 (6 bases). CDR3 length equals 14 residues. V was clipped by 6 bases and J by 6 bases, with 12 bases between them. The CDR3 here is CASSRGFGNSPLHF. The CDR3 region has the DNA TGTGCCAGCAGCAGGGGATTTGGTAATTCACCCCTCCACTTT.

The V and J genes are TRBV10-3 and TRBJ2-5; D is unclear. V was trimmed by 3 bases and J by 5 bases, leaving 10 bases between them. Looked up from germline, CDR1 is ENHRY and CDR2 is SYGVKD. This CDR3 has 13 residues. CDR3 DNA sequence: TGTGCCATCAGTGAACGGCATCAGGAGACCCAGTACTTC. Amino acid sequence: CAISERHQETQYF.

This clonotype was counted ten times or more. This rearrangement joins TRBV10-3 to TRBJ2-1; D perhaps matches TRBD1 (6 bases). Germline V gene lookup returns CDR1 ENHRY and CDR2 SYGVKD. The CDR3 extends over 14 amino acids. Between the trimmed V and J ends, which lost 1 base and 7 bases, there was a span of 11 bases. CDR3 nucleotide sequence: TGTGCCATCAGTGAGTTCGGGACACAGAATGAGCAGTTCTTC. Amino acid sequence: CAISEFGTQNEQFF.

This clonotype was observed a few times. Written as DNA, the CDR3 is TGCGCCAGCAGCCAAGATAAGGTTATGAACACTGAAGCTTTCTTT. Translation: CASSQDKVMNTEAFF. The gene calls are TRBV4-3 and TRBJ1-1; D gene ambiguous. Germline V gene data show CDR1 as LGHNA and CDR2 as YSLEER. V shed 0 bases and J shed 0 bases, with 8 bases lying between them. CDR3 size: 15 residues.

At least ten counts were recorded for this clonotype. J is TRBJ2-5 and V is TRBV29-1; no reliable D call. The germline V gene has CDR1 SQVTM and CDR2 ANQGSEA. There are 12 residues in the CDR3. V lost 4 bases to trimming and J lost 5 bases, with 11 bases between them. The CDR3 DNA reads as TGCAGCGTTGGGCCGATGGGGGAGACCCAGTACTTC. Its protein is CSVGPMGETQYF.

There are a few counts of this clonotype. This sequence joins TRBV5-1 and TRBJ2-5; 10 nucleotides align to TRBD2. CDR1 and CDR2 (germline): SGHRS, YFSETQ. There are 17 residues in the CDR3. J gave up 4 bases and V 2 bases, and 11 bases lay outside the gene matches. CDR3 nucleotides: TGCGCCAGCAGCTTTCCGTCTAGCGGGAGTTCGAGAGAGACCCAGTACTTC. It codes for CASSFPSSGSSRETQYF.

This clonotype has more than one count but fewer than ten. The CDR3 sequence: CATSREGGSQPQHF. Written as DNA, the CDR3 is TGTGCCACCAGCAGAGAGGGGGGCTCCCAGCCCCAGCATTTT. V usage is TRBV15 and J usage is TRBJ1-5; weak D call: TRBD1 (6 bases). This CDR3 contains 14 residues. With 0 bases removed from V and 7 bases from J, the gap between germline ends came to 10 bases. Germline V lookup: CDR1 LNHNV, CDR2 YYDKDF (reference sequence).

This clonotype was observed a handful of times. The chain has TRBV20-1 and TRBJ1-1; tentatively, D is TRBD1 (5 bases). The length of the CDR3 is 13 residues. Between the trimmed V and J ends, which lost 3 bases and 1 base, there was a span of 9 bases. Germline CDR1 reads DFQATT; CDR2 reads SNEGSKA (reference sequence). The CDR3 nucleotides read TGCAGTGCTAGCCTAACAGGGAACACTGAAGCTTTCTTT. This sequence encodes CSASLTGNTEAFF.

The chain has TRBV7-2 and TRBJ2-1; D gene unclear. The CDR3 loop spans 14 amino acids. CDR1 and CDR2 (germline): SGHTA, FQGNSA. V lost 1 base and J lost 3, with 7 bases in between. The CDR3 nucleotides are TGTGCCAGCAGCTTAGATCACAGCTACAATGAGCAGTTCTTC. As protein: CASSLDHSYNEQFF.

This clonotype was seen a few times. J is TRBJ2-1 and V is TRBV18, with 11 nucleotides matching TRBD2. Germline trimming cut 4 bases from V and 6 bases from J; bases unmatched to any gene: 5. The CDR3 has 15 amino acids. Germline loops: CDR1 KGHSH, CDR2 LQKENI. CDR3 sequence (DNA): TGTGCCAGCTCACGAGGGACTAGCGGTCTCAATGAGCAGTTCTTC. It is translated as CASSRGTSGLNEQFF.

Worth noting for this clonotype: The junction and the germline gene differ at one end; a read error may be behind it. The chain links TRBV12-3 or TRBV12-4 to TRBJ1-5; D not certain. The CDR3 extends over 14 amino acids. The CDR3 spells CASSFSGSNQPRHF. The CDR3 DNA follows: TGTGCCAGCAGTTTTTCGGGCAGCAATCAGCCCCGGCATTTT.

The chain has TRBV6-5 and TRBJ2-3; maybe TRBD2 (6 bases). The germline gives CDR1 MNHEY, CDR2 SVGAGI. Trimming removed 8 bases from V and 6 bases from J, with 18 bases in between. The CDR3 has 14 residues. The CDR3 protein is CASGRLASADTQYF. As DNA, the CDR3 is TGTGCCAGCGGTCGCCTAGCGAGTGCGGATACGCAGTATTTT.

This clonotype was counted ten times or more. The chain links TRBV12-3 or TRBV12-4 to TRBJ1-2; no reliable D call. Trimming removed 5 bases at V and 2 bases at J, with 6 bases between. This CDR3 has 12 amino acids. The CDR3 sequence is CASSHRNYGYTF. The CDR3 nucleotides are TGTGCCAGCAGTCATAGGAACTATGGCTACACCTTC.

The V call is TRBV6-5, the J call TRBJ2-4; possibly TRBD1 for D (6 bases). With the DNA end fitting TRBJ2-7 better, the J assignment may be wrong. The CDR3 sequence is 14 residues long. The germline V gene has CDR1 MNHEY and CDR2 SVGAGI. The CDR3 DNA follows: TGTGCCAGCAAAACGGGGCTAGAGGGGGACGAGCAGTACTTC. It encodes CASKTGLEGDEQYF.

The chain links TRBV2 to TRBJ1-1; D is possibly TRBD1 (6 bases). The CDR3 is 13 residues long. Trimming pared 6 bases from V and 11 bases from J, leaving 19 bases between. The V gene's germline CDR1 is SNHLY and CDR2 FYNNEI. CDR3 nucleotide sequence: TGTGCCAGCAGAGAACAGGGTCTGGAGGGTGCTTTCTTT. Its translation: CASREQGLEGAFF.

In this sample, this clonotype turned up a few times. The CDR3 protein is CASSHAALGGYNEQYF. CDR3 nucleotide sequence: TGCGCCAGCAGCCACGCCGCTTTGGGAGGTTACAATGAGCAGTACTTC. The V call is TRBV4-1, the J call TRBJ2-7; tentatively, D is TRBD2 (6 bases). Looked up from germline, CDR1 is MGHRA and CDR2 is YSYEKL. The length of the CDR3 is 16 residues. The germline V and J ends were trimmed by 3 bases and 7 bases, with 22 bases remaining between them.